This T cell receptor (beta chain) came from a study of CD8 T cells in Susac syndrome. Random hexamers primed reverse transcription of about 0.5 to 1 ug RNA. TCRdb independently ran MiXCR on the immunoSEQ multiplex PCR reads; one entry per CDR3 protein. The repertoire includes some 300,000 distinct CDR3 sequences, 75% to 85% of them detected once, and roughly 0.21% sits in the top ten. Germline V gives CDR1 KGHDR, CDR2 SFDVKD. There are 16 residues in the CDR3. V gave up 4 bases and J gave up 6 bases, with 19 bases separating them. Bulk CD8+ and CD4+ cells came from magnetic negative isolation; CD8+ TEMRA by FACS.

This TCR derives from a human donor with multiple sclerosis. Material for sequencing was CD8+ T cells from PBMCs. V gene TRBV24-1 combines with J gene TRBJ2-3, with TRBD2 as a possible D gene (5 bases). The DNA of the CDR3 is TGTGCCACCAGTGACCGGCTTTTGGGAGTCCCGGATACGCAGTATTTT. Encoded protein: CATSDRLLGVPDTQYF.